The 2 T cell receptor beta chains below all came from one sample that was sequenced in a study of blood T cell repertoires in COVID-19. The assay was immunoSEQ multiplex PCR, and TCRdb's table has in-frame clones only and misses some. The table lists 110,000 to 150,000 clones, around 85% of them singletons. Sequenced sample: peripheral blood. Every receptor here comes from a woman over 75 with acute or convalescent COVID-19.

For this clone: Other nucleotide sequences in the sample specify the same CDR3. This chain uses TRBV2 with TRBJ2-2; 7 positions match TRBD1. The V segment lost 5 bases and the J segment 0 bases; nucleotides outside the gene matches: 3. From germline, CDR1 is SNHLY and CDR2 FYNNEI. CDR3 length: 15 residues. CDR3 sequence reads: CASSRQGPNTGELFF. In DNA, the CDR3 is TGTGCCAGCAGTCGACAGGGACCGAACACCGGGGAGCTGTTTTTT.

This chain connects TRBV24-1 to TRBJ2-1; D gene ambiguous. Germline V gives CDR1 KGHDR, CDR2 SFDVKD. V shed 4 bases and J shed 6 bases, with 9 bases lying between them. CDR3 size: 13 residues. The CDR3 coding sequence is TGTGCCACCAGTGAGCCAAGCCTCAATGAGCAGTTCTTC. Translated: CATSEPSLNEQFF.